The source of this TCR beta chain is a study of T cells in Graves' hyperthyroidism and ophthalmopathy. Study-wide context: Specimen type is peripheral blood, collected at initial diagnosis prior to any treatment.

The V and J ends lost 3 bases and 0 bases respectively, with 9 bases between them. The germline gives CDR1 LNHDA, CDR2 SQIVND (reference sequence). The length of the CDR3 is 14 residues. Researchers took RNA transcripts and amplified the TCR beta CDR3 regions from them. In the first-round RT-PCR of the TCR CDR3, the HTBI primer set was used. One entry per CDR3 protein, called by TCRdb with MiXCR from the multiplex PCR reads. The data contain about 150,000 distinct CDR3 sequences, roughly a fifth of them singletons. The study left out patients who had uncontrolled infection, other autoimmune disease, pregnancy or lactation.

This sequence originates from a woman in her fifties or sixties with Graves' hyperthyroidism that later progressed to Graves' ophthalmopathy. Sequenced input: blood. The chain couples TRBV19 to TRBJ2-7, with D possibly being TRBD1 (5 bases). The CDR3 loop reads CASSIQQGSYEQYF. CDR3 nucleotides: TGTGCCAGTAGTATTCAGCAGGGCTCCTACGAGCAGTACTTC.